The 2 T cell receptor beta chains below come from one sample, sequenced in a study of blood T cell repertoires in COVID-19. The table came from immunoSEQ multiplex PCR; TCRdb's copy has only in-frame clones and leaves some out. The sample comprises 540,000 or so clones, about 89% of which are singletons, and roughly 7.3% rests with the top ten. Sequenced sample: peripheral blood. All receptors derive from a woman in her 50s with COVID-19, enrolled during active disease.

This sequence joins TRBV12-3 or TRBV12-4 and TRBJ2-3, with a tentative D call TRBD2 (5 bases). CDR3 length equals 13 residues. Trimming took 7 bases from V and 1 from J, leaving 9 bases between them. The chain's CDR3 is CASTPGGTDTQYF. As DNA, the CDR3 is TGTGCCAGCACCCCCGGGGGCACAGATACGCAGTATTTT.

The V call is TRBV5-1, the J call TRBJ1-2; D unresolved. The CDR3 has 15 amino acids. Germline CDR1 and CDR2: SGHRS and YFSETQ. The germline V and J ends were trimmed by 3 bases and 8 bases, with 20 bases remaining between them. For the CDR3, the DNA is TGCGCCAGCAGCTCGCCCGGGGATTCCCCGTTGGGCTACACCTTC. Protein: CASSSPGDSPLGYTF.